This TCR beta chain was sequenced in a study of blood T cell repertoires in COVID-19. There are 12 residues in the CDR3. V was trimmed by 5 bases and J by 6 bases, leaving 8 bases between them. From germline, CDR1 is LNHDA and CDR2 SQIVND (reference sequence). Produced via immunoSEQ multiplex PCR; TCRdb's table is partial and in-frame only. The sample yields around 200,000 clones, 88% seen once. The chain recombines TRBV19 with TRBJ2-1; D is undetermined. The receptor was isolated from a woman aged 25 to 45 who had recovered from COVID-19. Sequencing was carried out using PBMCs or T cells enriched from blood (not recorded which). The CDR3 is CASSPGLNEQFF. Written as DNA, the CDR3 is TGTGCCAGTAGTCCAGGCCTCAATGAGCAGTTCTTC.